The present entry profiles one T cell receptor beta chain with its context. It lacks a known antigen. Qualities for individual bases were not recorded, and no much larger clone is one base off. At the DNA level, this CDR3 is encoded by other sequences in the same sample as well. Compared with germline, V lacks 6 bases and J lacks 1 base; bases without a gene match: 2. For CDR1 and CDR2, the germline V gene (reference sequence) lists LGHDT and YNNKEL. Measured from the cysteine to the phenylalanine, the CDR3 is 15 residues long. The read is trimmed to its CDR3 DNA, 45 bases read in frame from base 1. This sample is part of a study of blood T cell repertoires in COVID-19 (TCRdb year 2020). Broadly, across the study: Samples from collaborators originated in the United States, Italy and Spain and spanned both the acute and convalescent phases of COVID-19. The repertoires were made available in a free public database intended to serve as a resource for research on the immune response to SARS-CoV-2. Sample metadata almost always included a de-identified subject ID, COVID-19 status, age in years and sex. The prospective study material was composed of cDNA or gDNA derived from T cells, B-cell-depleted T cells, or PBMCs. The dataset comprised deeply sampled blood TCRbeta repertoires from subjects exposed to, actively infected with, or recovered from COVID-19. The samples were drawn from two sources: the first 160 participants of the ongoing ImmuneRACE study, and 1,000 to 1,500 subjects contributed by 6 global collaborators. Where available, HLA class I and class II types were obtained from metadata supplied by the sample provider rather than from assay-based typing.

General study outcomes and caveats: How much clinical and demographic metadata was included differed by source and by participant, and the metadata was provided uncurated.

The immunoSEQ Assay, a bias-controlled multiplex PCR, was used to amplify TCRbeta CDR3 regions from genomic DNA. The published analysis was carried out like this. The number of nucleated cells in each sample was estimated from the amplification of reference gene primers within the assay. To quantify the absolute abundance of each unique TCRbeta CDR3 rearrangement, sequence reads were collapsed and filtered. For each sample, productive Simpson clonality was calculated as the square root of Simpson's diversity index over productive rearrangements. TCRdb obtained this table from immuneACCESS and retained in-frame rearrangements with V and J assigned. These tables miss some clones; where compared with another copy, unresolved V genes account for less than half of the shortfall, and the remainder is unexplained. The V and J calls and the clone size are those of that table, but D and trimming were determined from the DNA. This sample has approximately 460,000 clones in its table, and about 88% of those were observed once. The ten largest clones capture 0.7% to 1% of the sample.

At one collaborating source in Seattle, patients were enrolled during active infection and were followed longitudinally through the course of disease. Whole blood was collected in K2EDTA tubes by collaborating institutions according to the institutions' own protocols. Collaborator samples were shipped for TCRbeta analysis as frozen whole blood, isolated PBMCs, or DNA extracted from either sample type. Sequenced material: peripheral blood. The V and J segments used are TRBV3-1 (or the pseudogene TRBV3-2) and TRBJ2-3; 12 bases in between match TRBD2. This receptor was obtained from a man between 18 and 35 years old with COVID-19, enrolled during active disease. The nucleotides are TGTGCCAGCAGTCGGACTAGCGGGGGCACAGATACGCAGTATTTT. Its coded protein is CASSRTSGGTDTQYF.